Listed here are 17 T cell receptor beta chains from one sample, sequenced in a study of blood T cell repertoires in COVID-19. The data were produced by immunoSEQ multiplex PCR, yet TCRdb's version contains in-frame clones alone and is incomplete. The sample consists of 250,000 or so clones, more than 80% of them appearing once. The sample was PBMCs or T cells enriched from blood (not recorded which). Every receptor here comes from a woman in her 30s with acute COVID-19.

This clone came up once. In nucleotides, the CDR3 is TGTGCCAGCAGCTTGGGATTTTTCGGGACTAGCGGGAACAATGAGCAGTTCTTC. As protein: CASSLGFFGTSGNNEQFF. The chain has TRBV5-4 and TRBJ2-1; 13 nucleotides line up with TRBD2. This CDR3 is built from 18 residues. CDR1 and CDR2 from the germline V gene are SGHNT and YYREEE (reference sequence). The junction had 8 bases not matched to a gene; V was cut back by 0 bases and J by 5 bases. The full variable domain, in which reference TRBV5-4 and TRBJ2-1 provide the parts outside the CDR3, is ETGVTQSPTHLIKTRGQQVTLRCSSQSGHNTVSWYQQALGQGPQFIFQYYREEENGRGNFPPRFSGLQFPNYSSELNVNALELDDSALYLCASSLGFFGTSGNNEQFFGPGTRLTVL.

The J gene is TRBJ1-3, the V gene TRBV12-3 or TRBV12-4, with D uncertain. The CDR3 has 13 residues. V was shortened by 4 bases and J by 0 bases, with 4 bases between the two germline ends. DNA for the CDR3: TGTGCCAGCAGTTCGAGCTCTGGAAACACCATATATTTT. It yields the protein CASSSSSGNTIYF.

This clone was seen once. The gene calls are TRBV11-2 and TRBJ1-1, with D unresolved. The CDR3 length is 13 residues. Germline CDR1 is SGHAT and CDR2 is FQNNGV. Trimming removed 5 bases from V and 1 base from J, with 8 bases in between. The CDR3 DNA reads TGTGCCAGCAGCCTCCAGGAGAACACTGAAGCTTTCTTT. Protein product: CASSLQENTEAFF.

This clone was found a few times. The V and J genes are TRBV5-6 and TRBJ1-6; D perhaps matches TRBD1 (6 bases). V gave up 2 bases and J gave up 7 bases, with 13 bases separating them. The germline CDR1 and CDR2 sequences are SGHDT and YYEEEE. The CDR3 runs 15 residues. The CDR3 DNA reads TGTGCCAGCAGCTTAAGATGGCAGGGGAATTCACCCCTCCACTTT. Translated, it gives CASSLRWQGNSPLHF. Full variable domain (rest looked up from reference TRBV5-6 and TRBJ1-6): DAGVTQSPTHLIKTRGQQVTLRCSPKSGHDTVSWYQQALGQGPQFIFQYYEEEERQRGNFPDRFSGHQFPNYSSELNVNALLLGDSALYLCASSLRWQGNSPLHFGNGTRLTVT.

This chain joins TRBV10-3 and TRBJ1-5, with a possible D match to TRBD1 (6 bases). V lost 9 bases and J 3 bases, leaving 12 bases between the germline ends. CDR1 ENHRY and CDR2 SYGVKD come from the germline V gene. The CDR3 runs 13 residues. This chain's CDR3 is CAIGDTDNQPQHF. The CDR3 coding sequence is TGTGCCATAGGGGACACCGACAATCAGCCCCAGCATTTT.

This clone has just one count. V gene TRBV25-1 combines with J gene TRBJ2-2, with 9 positions matching TRBD2. CDR3 length: 16 residues. Germline V gene data show CDR1 as MGHDK and CDR2 as SYGVNS. Unmatched junction bases numbered 4, after V lost 5 bases and J lost 0 bases. The CDR3 protein is CASSSLAGTNTGELFF. CDR3 DNA: TGTGCCAGCAGTAGTCTAGCGGGAACGAACACCGGGGAGCTGTTTTTT.

The V and J genes are TRBV5-6 and TRBJ1-5; a weak D match, TRBD1 (6 bases). The CDR3 totals 14 residues. Germline values: CDR1 SGHDT, CDR2 YYEEEE. V lost 4 bases, J lost 4 bases, and 12 bases lay in between. CDR3 bases: TGTGCCAGCAGCCACGGACAGTCGAATCAGCCCCAGCATTTT. Protein product: CASSHGQSNQPQHF.

This chain connects TRBV2 to TRBJ1-6, with TRBD1 identical over 7 bases. The CDR3 is 16 residues long. The V segment lost 3 bases and the J segment 6 bases; nucleotides outside the gene matches: 8. The germline V gene encodes CDR1 SNHLY and CDR2 FYNNEI. The CDR3 DNA follows: TGTGCCAGCAGTGACAATGGGGGGACAGCTAATTCACCCCTCCACTTT. Protein product: CASSDNGGTANSPLHF.

The chain is built from TRBV6-5 and TRBJ1-6, with D uncertain. Germline V CDR1 and CDR2: MNHEY, SVGAGI. V lost 0 bases to trimming and J lost 9 bases, with 3 bases between them. CDR3 length: 12 amino acids. The CDR3 coding sequence is TGTGCCAGCAGTTACTCCCGTTCACCCCTCCACTTT. It encodes CASSYSRSPLHF.

The chain employs TRBV7-2 and TRBJ2-7; the match to TRBD1 covers 11 bases. With 5 bases clipped from V and 2 bases from J, the junction kept 11 bases outside the gene matches. The CDR3 covers 17 residues. Germline values: CDR1 SGHTA, CDR2 FQGNSA. The CDR3 sequence is CASSARDPGQGAYEQYF. The CDR3 DNA sequence: TGTGCCAGCAGCGCCAGAGATCCGGGACAGGGGGCCTACGAGCAGTACTTC.

This chain uses TRBV7-9 with TRBJ2-7, with 8 positions matching TRBD1. Germline values: CDR1 SEHNR, CDR2 FQNEAQ (reference sequence). The CDR3 has 15 amino acids. J lost 7 bases, V lost 3 bases, and 11 bases had no gene match. The CDR3 coding sequence is TGTGCCAGCAGCTTTGGGACAGGTCCGCTGGAGGAGCAGTACTTC. Amino acids: CASSFGTGPLEEQYF.

The rearrangement joins TRBV15 to TRBJ2-3, with TRBD1 identical over 10 bases. CDR1 and CDR2 from the germline V gene are LNHNV and YYDKDF (reference sequence). J was trimmed by 4 bases and V by 6 bases; bases with no gene match: 10. The CDR3 is 16 amino acids. This chain's CDR3 is CATRGSLGQGADTQYF. The CDR3 DNA follows: TGTGCCACCAGGGGCTCCCTTGGACAGGGGGCAGATACGCAGTATTTT.

The J gene is TRBJ2-3, the V gene TRBV7-9; D uncertain. Per the germline V gene, CDR1 is SEHNR and CDR2 is FQNEAQ (reference sequence). The CDR3 runs 16 residues. Between the trimmed V and J ends, which lost 5 bases and 1 base, there was a span of 16 bases. Here the CDR3 reads CASSPSNLPGTDTQYF. In DNA, the CDR3 is TGTGCCAGCAGCCCAAGTAATCTGCCAGGCACAGATACGCAGTATTTT.

This clone came up a few times. The rearrangement joins TRBV3-1 (or the pseudogene TRBV3-2) to TRBJ2-7, with 12 bases fitting TRBD2. This CDR3 comprises 15 residues. J gave up 2 bases and V 5 bases, and 4 bases lay outside the gene matches. Per germline, CDR1 LGHDT and CDR2 YNNKEL (reference sequence). The CDR3 sequence: CASSTGTSGPYEQYF. The CDR3 DNA sequence: TGTGCCAGCAGCACCGGGACTAGCGGGCCCTACGAGCAGTACTTC.

The V and J genes are TRBV28 and TRBJ1-3; 7 bases map to TRBD1. The V and J ends lost 5 bases and 2 bases, in that order; junction bases with no gene match: 6. There are 15 residues in the CDR3. CDR1 MDHEN and CDR2 SYDVKM come from the germline V gene. CDR3 in amino acids: CASSMNRGAGNTIYF. CDR3 sequence (DNA): TGTGCCAGCAGTATGAACAGGGGCGCTGGAAACACCATATATTTT.

The V gene is TRBV7-9, the J gene TRBJ2-1; 15 bases fit TRBD2. Germline V gene data show CDR1 as SEHNR and CDR2 as FQNEAQ (reference sequence). V lost 5 bases to trimming and J lost 10 bases; unmatched junction nucleotides: 6. The length of the CDR3 is 15 residues. The CDR3 reads CASSRTSGRAGEQFF. The CDR3 DNA follows: TGTGCCAGCAGCAGGACTAGCGGGAGGGCCGGGGAGCAGTTCTTC.

The chain carries TRBV7-3 and TRBJ2-1; D might be TRBD2 (6 bases). The CDR3 consists of 14 residues. Looked up from germline, CDR1 is SGHTA and CDR2 is FQGTGA. The V and J ends lost 4 bases and 8 bases respectively, with 15 bases between them. In nucleotides, the CDR3 is TGTGCCAGCAGCTCCGGAGGGGTATTCGATGAGCAGTTCTTC. As protein: CASSSGGVFDEQFF.